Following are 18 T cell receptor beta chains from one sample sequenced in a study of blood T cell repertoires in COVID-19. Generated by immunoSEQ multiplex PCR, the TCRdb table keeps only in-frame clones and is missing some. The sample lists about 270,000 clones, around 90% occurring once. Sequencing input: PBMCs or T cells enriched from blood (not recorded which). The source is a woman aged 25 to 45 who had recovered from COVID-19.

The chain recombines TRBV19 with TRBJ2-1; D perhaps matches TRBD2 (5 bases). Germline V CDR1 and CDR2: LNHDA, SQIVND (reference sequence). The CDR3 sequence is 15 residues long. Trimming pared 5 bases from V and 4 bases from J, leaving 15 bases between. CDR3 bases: TGTGCCAGTAGTCCGGGGTCGACCTTGTACAATGAGCAGTTCTTC. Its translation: CASSPGSTLYNEQFF.

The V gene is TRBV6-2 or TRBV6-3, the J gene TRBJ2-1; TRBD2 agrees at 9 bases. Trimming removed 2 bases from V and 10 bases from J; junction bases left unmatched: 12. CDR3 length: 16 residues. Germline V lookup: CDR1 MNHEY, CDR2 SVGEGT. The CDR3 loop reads CASSYRSSGAVGEQFF. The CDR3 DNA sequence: TGTGCCAGCAGTTACCGGTCTAGCGGGGCAGTCGGAGAGCAGTTCTTC.

CDR3 sequence: CASSLGRATEAFF. CDR3 nucleotide sequence: TGTGCCAGCAGTTTGGGCAGGGCGACTGAAGCTTTCTTT. The chain combines TRBV27 with TRBJ1-1; TRBD1 might be the D (5 bases). V was pared by 3 bases and J by 5 bases, with 10 bases between. The CDR3 runs to 13 residues. The germline gives CDR1 MNHEY, CDR2 SMNVEV (reference sequence).

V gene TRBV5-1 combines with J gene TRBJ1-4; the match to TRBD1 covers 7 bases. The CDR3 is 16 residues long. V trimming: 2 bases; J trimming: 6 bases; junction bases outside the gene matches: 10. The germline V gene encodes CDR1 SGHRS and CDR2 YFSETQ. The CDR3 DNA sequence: TGCGCCAGCAGCTTAGGACCGGGACAGATTTATGAAAAACTGTTTTTT. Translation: CASSLGPGQIYEKLFF.

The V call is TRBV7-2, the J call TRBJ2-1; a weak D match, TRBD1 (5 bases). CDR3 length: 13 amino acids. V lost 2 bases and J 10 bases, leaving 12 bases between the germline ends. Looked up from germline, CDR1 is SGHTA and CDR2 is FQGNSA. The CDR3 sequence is CASSLFGGAEQFF. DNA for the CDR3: TGTGCCAGCAGCTTATTTGGTGGGGCCGAGCAGTTCTTC.

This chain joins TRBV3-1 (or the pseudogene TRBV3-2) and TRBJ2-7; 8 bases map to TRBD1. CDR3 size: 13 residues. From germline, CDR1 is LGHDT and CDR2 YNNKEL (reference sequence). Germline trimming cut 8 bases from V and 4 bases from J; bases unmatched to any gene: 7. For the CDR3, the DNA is TGTGCCAGCGGATACAGGGGGGTATACGAGCAGTACTTC. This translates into CASGYRGVYEQYF.

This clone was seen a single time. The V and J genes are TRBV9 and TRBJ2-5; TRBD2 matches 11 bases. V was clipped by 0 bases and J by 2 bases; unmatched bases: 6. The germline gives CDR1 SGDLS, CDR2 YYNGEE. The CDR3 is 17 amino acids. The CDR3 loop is CASSVDLAGGIQETQYF. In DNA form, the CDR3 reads TGTGCCAGCAGCGTAGACCTAGCGGGGGGTATACAAGAGACCCAGTACTTC.

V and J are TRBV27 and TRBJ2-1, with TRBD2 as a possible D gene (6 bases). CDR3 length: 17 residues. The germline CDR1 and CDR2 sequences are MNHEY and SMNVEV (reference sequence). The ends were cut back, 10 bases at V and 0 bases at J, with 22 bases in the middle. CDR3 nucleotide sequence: TGTGCCACCGCCCGACAGCGGGCACCAGCCTCCTACAATGAGCAGTTCTTC. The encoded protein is CATARQRAPASYNEQFF.

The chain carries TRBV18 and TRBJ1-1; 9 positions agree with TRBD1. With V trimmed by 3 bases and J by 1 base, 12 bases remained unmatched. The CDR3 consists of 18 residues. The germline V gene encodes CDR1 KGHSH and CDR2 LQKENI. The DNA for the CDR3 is TGTGCCAGCTCACCTCTTCCCGGGACAGGGAACAGGAACACTGAAGCTTTCTTT. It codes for CASSPLPGTGNRNTEAFF.

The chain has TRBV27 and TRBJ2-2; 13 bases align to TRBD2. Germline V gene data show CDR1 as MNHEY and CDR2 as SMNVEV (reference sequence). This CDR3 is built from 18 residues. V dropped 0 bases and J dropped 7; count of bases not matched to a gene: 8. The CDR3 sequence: CASSLSELAGGRGGELFF. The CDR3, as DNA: TGTGCCAGCAGTTTATCGGAACTAGCGGGAGGGCGAGGCGGGGAGCTGTTTTTT.

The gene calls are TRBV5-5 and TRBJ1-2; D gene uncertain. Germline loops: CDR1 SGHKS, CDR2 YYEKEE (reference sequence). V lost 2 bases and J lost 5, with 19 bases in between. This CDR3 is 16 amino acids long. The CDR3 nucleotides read TGTGCCAGCAGCTTACGGAGGACGGGAAACAGTTATGGCTACACCTTC. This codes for CASSLRRTGNSYGYTF.

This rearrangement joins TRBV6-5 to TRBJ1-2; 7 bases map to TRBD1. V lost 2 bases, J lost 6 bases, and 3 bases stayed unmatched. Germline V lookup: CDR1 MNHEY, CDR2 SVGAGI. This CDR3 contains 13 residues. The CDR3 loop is CASSYTGDDGYTF. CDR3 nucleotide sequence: TGTGCCAGCAGTTACACAGGGGATGATGGCTACACCTTC.

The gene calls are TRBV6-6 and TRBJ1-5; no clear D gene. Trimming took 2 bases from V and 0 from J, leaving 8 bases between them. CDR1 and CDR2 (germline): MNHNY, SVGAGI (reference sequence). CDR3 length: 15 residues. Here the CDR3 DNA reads TGTGCCAGCAGTTACACAGAATATAGCAATCAGCCCCAGCATTTT. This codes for CASSYTEYSNQPQHF.

The CDR3 region is CASSHRGSSYEQYF. DNA of the CDR3: TGTGCCAGCAGCCACAGAGGGTCCTCCTACGAGCAGTACTTC. The chain links TRBV3-1 (or the pseudogene TRBV3-2) to TRBJ2-7; tentatively, D is TRBD2 (5 bases). Germline CDR1 reads LGHDT; CDR2 reads YNNKEL (reference sequence). Trimming removed 3 bases from V and 0 bases from J, with 9 bases in between. The CDR3 is 14 residues long.

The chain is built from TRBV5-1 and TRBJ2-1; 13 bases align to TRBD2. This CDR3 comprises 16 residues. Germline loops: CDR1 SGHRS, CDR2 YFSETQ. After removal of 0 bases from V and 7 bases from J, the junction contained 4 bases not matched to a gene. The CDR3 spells CASSLAGGLAGNEQFF. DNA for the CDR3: TGCGCCAGCAGCTTGGCCGGGGGACTAGCGGGAAATGAGCAGTTCTTC.

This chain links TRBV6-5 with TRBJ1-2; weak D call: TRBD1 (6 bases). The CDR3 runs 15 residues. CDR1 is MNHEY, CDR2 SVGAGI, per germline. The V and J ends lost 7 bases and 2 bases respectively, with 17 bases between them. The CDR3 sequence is CASNGQYRANYGYTF. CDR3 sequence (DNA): TGTGCCAGCAACGGACAGTACAGGGCAAACTATGGCTACACCTTC.

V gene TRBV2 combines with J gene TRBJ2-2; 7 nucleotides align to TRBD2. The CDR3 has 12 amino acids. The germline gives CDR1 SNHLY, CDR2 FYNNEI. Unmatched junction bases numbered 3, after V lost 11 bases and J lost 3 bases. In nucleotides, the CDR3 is TGTGCCCGGGGGAGGGACACCGGGGAGCTGTTTTTT. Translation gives CARGRDTGELFF.

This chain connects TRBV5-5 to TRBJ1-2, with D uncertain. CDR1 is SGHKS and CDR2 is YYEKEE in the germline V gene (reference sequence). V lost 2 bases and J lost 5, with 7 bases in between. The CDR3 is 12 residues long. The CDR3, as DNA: TGTGCCAGCAGCTTTCTCCCGTATGGCTACACCTTC. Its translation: CASSFLPYGYTF. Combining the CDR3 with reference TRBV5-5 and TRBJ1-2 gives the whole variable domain DAGVTQSPTHLIKTRGQQVTLRCSPISGHKSVSWYQQVLGQGPQFIFQYYEKEERGRGNFPDRFSARQFPNYSSELNVNALLLGDSALYLCASSFLPYGYTFGSGTRLTVV.